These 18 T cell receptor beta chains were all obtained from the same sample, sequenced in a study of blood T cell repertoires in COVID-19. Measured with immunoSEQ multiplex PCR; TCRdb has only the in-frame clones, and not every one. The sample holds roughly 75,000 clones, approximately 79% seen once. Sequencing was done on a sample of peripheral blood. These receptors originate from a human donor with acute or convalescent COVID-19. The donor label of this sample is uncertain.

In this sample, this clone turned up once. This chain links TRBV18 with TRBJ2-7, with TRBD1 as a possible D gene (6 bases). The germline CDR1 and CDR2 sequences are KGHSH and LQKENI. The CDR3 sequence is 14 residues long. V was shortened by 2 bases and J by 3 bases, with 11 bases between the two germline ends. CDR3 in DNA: TGTGCCAGCTCACCAAACAGGGACGACTACGAGCAGTACGTC. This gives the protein CASSPNRDDYEQYV.

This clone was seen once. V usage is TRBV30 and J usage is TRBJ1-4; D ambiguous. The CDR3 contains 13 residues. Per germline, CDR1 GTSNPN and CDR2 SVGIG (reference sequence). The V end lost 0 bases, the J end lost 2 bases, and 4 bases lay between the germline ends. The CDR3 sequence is CAWSVQTNEKLFF. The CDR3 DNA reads TGTGCCTGGAGTGTACAGACTAATGAAAAACTGTTTTTT. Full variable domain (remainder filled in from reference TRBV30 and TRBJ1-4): SQTIHQWPATLVQPVGSPLSLECTVEGTSNPNLYWYRQAAGRGLQLLFYSVGIGQISSEVPQNLSASRPQDRQFILSSKKLLLSDSGFYLCAWSVQTNEKLFFGSGTQLSVL.

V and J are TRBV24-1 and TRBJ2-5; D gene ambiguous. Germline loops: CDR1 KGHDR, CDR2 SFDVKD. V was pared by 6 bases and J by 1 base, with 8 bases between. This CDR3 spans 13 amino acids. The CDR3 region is CATSLGVQETQYF. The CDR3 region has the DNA TGTGCCACCAGTCTAGGCGTCCAAGAGACCCAGTACTTC.

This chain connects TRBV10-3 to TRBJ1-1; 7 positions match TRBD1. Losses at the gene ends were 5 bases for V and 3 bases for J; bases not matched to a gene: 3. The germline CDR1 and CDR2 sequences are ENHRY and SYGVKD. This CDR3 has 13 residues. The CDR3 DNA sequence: TGTGCCATCAGTTCCACAGGGGACACTGAAGCTTTCTTT. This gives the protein CAISSTGDTEAFF.

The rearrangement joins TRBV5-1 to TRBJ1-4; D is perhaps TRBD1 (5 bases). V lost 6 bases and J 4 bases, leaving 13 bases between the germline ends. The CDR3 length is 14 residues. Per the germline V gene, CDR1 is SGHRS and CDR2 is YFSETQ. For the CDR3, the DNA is TGCGCCAGCAAACTTCAGGGTAGTAATGAAAAACTGTTTTTT. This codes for CASKLQGSNEKLFF.

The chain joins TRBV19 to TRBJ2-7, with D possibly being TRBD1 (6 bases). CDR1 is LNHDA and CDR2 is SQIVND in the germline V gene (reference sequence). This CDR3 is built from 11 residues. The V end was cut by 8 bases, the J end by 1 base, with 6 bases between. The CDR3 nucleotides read TGTGCCAGTGGACAGTCCTACGAGCAGTACTTC. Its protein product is CASGQSYEQYF.

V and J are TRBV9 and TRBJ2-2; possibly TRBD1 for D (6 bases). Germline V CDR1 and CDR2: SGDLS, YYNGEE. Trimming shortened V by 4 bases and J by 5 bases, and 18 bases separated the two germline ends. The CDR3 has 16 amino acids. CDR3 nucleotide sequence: TGTGCCAGCAGCCAACAGGGTGGGCGGGTGACCGGGGAGCTGTTTTTT. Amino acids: CASSQQGGRVTGELFF. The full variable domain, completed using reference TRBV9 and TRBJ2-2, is DSGVTQTPKHLITATGQRVTLRCSPRSGDLSVYWYQQSLDQGLQFLIQYYNGEERAKGNILERFSAQQFPDLHSELNLSSLELGDSALYFCASSQQGGRVTGELFFGEGSRLTVL.

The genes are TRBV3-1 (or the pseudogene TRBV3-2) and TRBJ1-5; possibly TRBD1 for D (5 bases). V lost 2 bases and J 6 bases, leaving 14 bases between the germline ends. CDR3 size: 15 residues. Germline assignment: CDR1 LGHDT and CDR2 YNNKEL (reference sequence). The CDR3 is CASSQLPGKGQPQHF. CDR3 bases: TGTGCCAGCAGCCAACTGCCAGGGAAGGGTCAGCCCCAGCATTTT.

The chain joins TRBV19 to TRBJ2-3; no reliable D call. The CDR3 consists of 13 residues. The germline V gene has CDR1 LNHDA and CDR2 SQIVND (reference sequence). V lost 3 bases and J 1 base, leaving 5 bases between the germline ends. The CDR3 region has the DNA TGTGCCAGTAGTATCCAGGGCACAGATACGCAGTATTTT. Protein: CASSIQGTDTQYF.

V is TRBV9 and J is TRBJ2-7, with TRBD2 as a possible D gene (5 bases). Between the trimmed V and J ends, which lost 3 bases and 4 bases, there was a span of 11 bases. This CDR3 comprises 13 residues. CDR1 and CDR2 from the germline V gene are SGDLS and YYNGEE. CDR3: CASSGGGLYEQYF. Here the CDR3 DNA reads TGTGCCAGCAGCGGCGGAGGACTTTACGAGCAGTACTTC.

This CDR3 is CASSRRGREVAYEQYF. The CDR3 DNA is TGTGCCAGCAGCCGCCGTGGGAGGGAGGTAGCCTACGAGCAGTACTTC. V usage is TRBV14 and J usage is TRBJ2-7, with 7 nucleotides matching TRBD2. CDR1 and CDR2 (germline): SGHDN, FVKESK. This CDR3 comprises 16 residues. Losses at the gene ends were 4 bases for V and 2 bases for J; bases not matched to a gene: 11.

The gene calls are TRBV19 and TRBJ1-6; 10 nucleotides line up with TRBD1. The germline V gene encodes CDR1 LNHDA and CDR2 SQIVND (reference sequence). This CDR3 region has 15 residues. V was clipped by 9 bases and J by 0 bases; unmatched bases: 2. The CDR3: CARGQGSSYNSPLHF. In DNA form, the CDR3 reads TGTGCCAGGGGACAGGGGAGCTCCTATAATTCACCCCTCCACTTT.

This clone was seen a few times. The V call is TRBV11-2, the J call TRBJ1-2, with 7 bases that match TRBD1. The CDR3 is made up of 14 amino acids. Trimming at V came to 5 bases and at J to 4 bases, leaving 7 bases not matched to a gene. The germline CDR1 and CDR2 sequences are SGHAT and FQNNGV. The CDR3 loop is CASSTGQATYGYTF. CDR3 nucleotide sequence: TGTGCCAGCAGCACCGGACAGGCTACCTATGGCTACACCTTC.

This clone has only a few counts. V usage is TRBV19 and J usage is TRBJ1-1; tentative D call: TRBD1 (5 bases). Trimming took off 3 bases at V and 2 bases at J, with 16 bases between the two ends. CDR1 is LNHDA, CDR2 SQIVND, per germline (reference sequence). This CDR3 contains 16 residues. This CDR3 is CASSMKGRGINTEAFF. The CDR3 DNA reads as TGTGCCAGTAGTATGAAGGGGAGGGGCATAAACACTGAAGCTTTCTTT. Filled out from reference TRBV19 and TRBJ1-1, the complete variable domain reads DGGITQSPKYLFRKEGQNVTLSCEQNLNHDAMYWYRQDPGQGLRLIYYSQIVNDFQKGDIAEGYSVSREKKESFPLTVTSAQKNPTAFYLCASSMKGRGINTEAFFGQGTRLTVV.

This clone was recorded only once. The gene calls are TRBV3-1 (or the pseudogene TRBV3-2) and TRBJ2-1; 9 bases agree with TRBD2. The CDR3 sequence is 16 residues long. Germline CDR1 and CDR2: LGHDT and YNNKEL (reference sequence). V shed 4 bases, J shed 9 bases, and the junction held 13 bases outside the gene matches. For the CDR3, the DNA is TGTGCCAGCAGCCTGCGGAGGACTAGCGCCCTAGGTGAGCAGTTCTTC. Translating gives CASSLRRTSALGEQFF.

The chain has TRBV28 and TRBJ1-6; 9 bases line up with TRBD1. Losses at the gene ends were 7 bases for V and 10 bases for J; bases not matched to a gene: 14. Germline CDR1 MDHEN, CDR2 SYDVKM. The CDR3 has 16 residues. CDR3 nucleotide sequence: TGTGCCAGCAAGATACAGGGGGCCACTTCAAAATCACCCCTCCACTTT. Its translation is CASKIQGATSKSPLHF.

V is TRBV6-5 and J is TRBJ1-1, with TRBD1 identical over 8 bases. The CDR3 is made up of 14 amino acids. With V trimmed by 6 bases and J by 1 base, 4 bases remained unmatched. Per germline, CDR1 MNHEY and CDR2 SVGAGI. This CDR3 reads CASSGTGRNTEAFF. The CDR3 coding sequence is TGTGCCAGCAGCGGGACAGGCCGGAACACTGAAGCTTTCTTT.

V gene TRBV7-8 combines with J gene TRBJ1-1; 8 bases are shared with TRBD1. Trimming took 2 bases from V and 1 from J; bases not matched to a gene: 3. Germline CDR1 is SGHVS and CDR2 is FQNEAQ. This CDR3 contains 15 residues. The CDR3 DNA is TGTGCCAGCAGCTTATATACAGGGGGGAACACTGAAGCTTTCTTT. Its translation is CASSLYTGGNTEAFF.